This T cell receptor (gamma chain) is drawn from a study of Vδ1+ human thymocytes. Notes on the study in general: Thymic TRG and TRD repertoires appeared highly polyclonal, with Gaussian CDR3 length distributions.

A note on this clone: Its antigen is not known. This sequence may be a read error, since a much larger clone differs from it by one base.

RNA was extracted from the cells and then reverse transcribed. Pooled V-gene forward primers with one constant-region reverse primer generated the CDR3 amplicons by multiplex PCR. TCRdb re-called the multiplex PCR reads via CATT. The sample lists some 6,500 gamma-chain clones, 40% to 50% seen once, with more than 1.5% in the top ten. The CDR3 totals 13 residues. V lost 5 bases and J lost 0; bases outside the gene matches: 4. Germline values: CDR1 VENAVY, CDR2 YDSYNSRV. The receptor comes from a boy under two years old who had congenital heart surgery. V usage is TRGV8 and J usage is TRGJ1 or TRGJ2. TCRdb gives no J gene; it was assigned here by matching the DNA to germline. Sequenced: Vdelta1+ gamma-delta thymocytes from the thymus. Regarding subset: FACS-sorted CD3+ TCRalphabeta- TCRVdelta1+ TCRVdelta2- thymocytes. CDR3 loop: CATWAGNYYKKLF. CDR3 coding DNA: TGTGCCACCTGGGCTGGGAATTATTATAAGAAACTCTTT.